These T cell receptor beta chains were read from a single sample in a study of spatial heterogeneity in lung cancer. TCRdb passed the 5' RACE reads through MiXCR, listing each CDR3 protein once. The sample has about 20,000 distinct CDR3 sequences; more than 2.5% are singletons. The sequencing here drew on lung tumor tissue, taken at surgery. These receptors originate from a male donor with early-stage non-small cell lung cancer. The CDR3 runs from the conserved cysteine through the conserved F or W. Fields, in order: CDR3 length, V gene, CDR3 protein.

14,TRBV29-1,CSVSRTRQGGEQYF
16,TRBV12-3/TRBV12-4,CASRTGSGLGTGELFF
12,TRBV7-2,CASSLMLETQYF
13,TRBV10-3,CAIRPDRDSPLHF
16,TRBV7-9,CASSWSQGVLNTEAFF
14,TRBV30,CAWSVIRASYEQYF
14,TRBV21-1,CASSRSRGNQPQHF
14,TRBV7-9,CASSFPRQNYGYTF
16,TRBV6-6,CASSYFLRTGTYEQYF
15,TRBV4-1,CASSHDSGRGDEQYF
16,TRBV18,CASSPTGGEGNQPQHF
11,TRBV19,CAGSNRDGYTF
14,TRBV5-1,CASSLGTANEKLFF
15,TRBV5-1,CASSVQGGVDSPLHF
20,TRBV7-9,CASSQERESFEGWSTDTQYF
17,TRBV3-1,CASSQGGTGGMNTEAFF
18,TRBV6-2/TRBV6-3,CASSYPPGVEGSRETQYF
11,TRBV7-9,CASEGQTILHF
14,TRBV5-1,CASSFQGIPDTQYF
15,TRBV11-2,CASSPTPRGEETQYF
15,TRBV19,CASSISGGPRETQYF
15,TRBV7-9,CASSRPASGKDIQYF
18,TRBV18,CASSQNYLSGIRTDTQYF
13,TRBV7-9,CASSSGWGDGYTF
14,TRBV6-2/TRBV6-3,CASSPLDGGSPLHF
15,TRBV7-9,CASSADRTNTGELFF
17,TRBV23-1,CASSQSGGQGAKNIQYF
13,TRBV12-3/TRBV12-4,CASRSTGSNEQFF
16,TRBV11-2,CASSPRPDSPTYEQYF
13,TRBV7-8,CASSLDHIEKLFF
16,TRBV14,CASSQTSGSNTGELFF
14,TRBV9,CASSVGRGNTEAFF
14,TRBV7-2,CASSPGRANNEQFF